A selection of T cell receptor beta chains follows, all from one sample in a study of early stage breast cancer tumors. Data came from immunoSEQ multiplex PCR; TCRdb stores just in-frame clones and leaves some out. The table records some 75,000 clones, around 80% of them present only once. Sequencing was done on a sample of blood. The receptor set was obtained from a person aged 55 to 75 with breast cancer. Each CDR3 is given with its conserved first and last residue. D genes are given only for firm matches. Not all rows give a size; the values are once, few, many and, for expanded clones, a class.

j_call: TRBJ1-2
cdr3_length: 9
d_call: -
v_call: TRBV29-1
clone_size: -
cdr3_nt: TGCAGCGTTGATAATGGCTACACCTTC
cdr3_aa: CSVDNGYTF

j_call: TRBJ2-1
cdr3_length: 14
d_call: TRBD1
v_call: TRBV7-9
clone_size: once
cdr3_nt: TGTGCCAGCGAATCGAGACAGGGCTACAATGAGCAGTTCTTC
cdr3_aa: CASESRQGYNEQFF

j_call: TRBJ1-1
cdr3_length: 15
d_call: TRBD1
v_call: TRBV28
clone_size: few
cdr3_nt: TGTGCCAGCAGCTCCGGGACAGGGGCGGTCACTGAAGCTTTCTTT
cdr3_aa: CASSSGTGAVTEAFF

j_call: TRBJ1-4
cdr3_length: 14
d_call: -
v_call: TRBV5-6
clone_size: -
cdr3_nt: TGTGCCAGCAGCTTGGTAGGGGTAAATGAAAAACTGTTTTTT
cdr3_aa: CASSLVGVNEKLFF

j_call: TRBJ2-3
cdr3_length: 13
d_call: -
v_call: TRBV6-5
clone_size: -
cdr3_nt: TGTGCCAGCAGCCTACTCAGCACAGATACGCAGTATTTT
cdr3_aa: CASSLLSTDTQYF

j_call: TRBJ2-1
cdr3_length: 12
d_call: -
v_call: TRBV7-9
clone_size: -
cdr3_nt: TGTGCCAGCAGCCTAAGTTGGAATGAGCAGTTCTTC
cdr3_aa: CASSLSWNEQFF

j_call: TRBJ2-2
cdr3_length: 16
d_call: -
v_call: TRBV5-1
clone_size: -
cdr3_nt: TGCGCCAGCCGACAGGACCCGTCTTTTCGCACCGGGGAGCTGTTTTTT
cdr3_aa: CASRQDPSFRTGELFF

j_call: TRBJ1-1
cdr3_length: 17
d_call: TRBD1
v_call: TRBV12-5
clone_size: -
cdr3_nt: TGTGCTAGTGGTCAACTTTATCCGGGACAGGGGTTTTGGGGAGCTTTCTTT
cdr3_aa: CASGQLYPGQGFWGAFF

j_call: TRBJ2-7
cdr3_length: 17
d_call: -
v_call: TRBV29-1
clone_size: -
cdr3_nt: TGCAGCGTTGACCCCCAAGAGGGGGGGAGGGTCTCCTACGAGCAGTACTTC
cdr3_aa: CSVDPQEGGRVSYEQYF

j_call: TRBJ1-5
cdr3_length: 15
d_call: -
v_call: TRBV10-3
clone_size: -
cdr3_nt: TGTGCCATCAGTGAGTCAGCAGGGACCAATCAGCCCCAGCATTTT
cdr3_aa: CAISESAGTNQPQHF

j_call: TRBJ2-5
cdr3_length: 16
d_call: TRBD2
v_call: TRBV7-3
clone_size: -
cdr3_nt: TGTGCCAGCAGCTTGGGGCTAGCGGGTGGGAAAGAGACCCAGTACTTC
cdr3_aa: CASSLGLAGGKETQYF

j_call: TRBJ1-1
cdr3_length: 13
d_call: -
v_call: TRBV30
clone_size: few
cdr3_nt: TGTGCCTGGCTAGCCGGAGAGAGCACTGAAGCTTTCTTT
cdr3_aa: CAWLAGESTEAFF

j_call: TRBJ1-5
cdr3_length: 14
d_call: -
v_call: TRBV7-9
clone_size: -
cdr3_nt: TGTGCCAGCAGCTTTTCTGGCTCGGGTCAGCCCCAGCATTTT
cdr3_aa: CASSFSGSGQPQHF

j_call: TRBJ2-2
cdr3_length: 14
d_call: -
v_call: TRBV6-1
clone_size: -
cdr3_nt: TGTGCCAGTAAAGGACTCCCGGGGACCGGGGAGCTGTTTTTT
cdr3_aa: CASKGLPGTGELFF

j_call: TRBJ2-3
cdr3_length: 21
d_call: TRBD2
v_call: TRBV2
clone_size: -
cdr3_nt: TGTGCCAGCAGTCTAAGGGGACTGGGGACTAGCGGGGCCTTGGGCGACAATACGCAGTATTTT
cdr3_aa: CASSLRGLGTSGALGDNTQYF

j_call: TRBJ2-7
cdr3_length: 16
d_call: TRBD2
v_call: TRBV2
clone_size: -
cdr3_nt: TGTGCCAGCAGTGCCGGACTAGCGGGAGGGAGAGACGAGCAGTACTTC
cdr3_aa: CASSAGLAGGRDEQYF

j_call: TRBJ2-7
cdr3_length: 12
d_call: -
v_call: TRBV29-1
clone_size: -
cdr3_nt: TGCAGCGGACGAGGACAGTCCTACGAGCAGTACTTC
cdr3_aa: CSGRGQSYEQYF

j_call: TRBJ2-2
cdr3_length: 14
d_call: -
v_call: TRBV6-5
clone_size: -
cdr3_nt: TGTGCCAGCAGTCCAAAGTGGGACACCGGGGAGCTGTTTTTT
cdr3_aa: CASSPKWDTGELFF

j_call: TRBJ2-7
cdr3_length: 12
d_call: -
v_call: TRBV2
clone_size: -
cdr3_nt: TGTGCCAGCATATCCGGGGTCTACGAGCAGTACTTC
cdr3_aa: CASISGVYEQYF

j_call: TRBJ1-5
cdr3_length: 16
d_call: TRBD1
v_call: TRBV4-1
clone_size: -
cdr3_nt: TGCGCCAGCAGCCAAGAGGGGACAGGGGTCAATCAGCCCCAGCATTTT
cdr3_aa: CASSQEGTGVNQPQHF

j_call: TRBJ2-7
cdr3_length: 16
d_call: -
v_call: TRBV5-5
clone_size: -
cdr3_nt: TGTGCCAGCAGCTTCGGGCCCCTTTCTCCCTCTGGCGAGCAGTACTTC
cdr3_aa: CASSFGPLSPSGEQYF

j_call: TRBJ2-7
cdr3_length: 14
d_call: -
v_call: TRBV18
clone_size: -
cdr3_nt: TGTGCCAGCTCATGGGCCGGGACAAGCTACGAGCAGTACTTC
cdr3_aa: CASSWAGTSYEQYF

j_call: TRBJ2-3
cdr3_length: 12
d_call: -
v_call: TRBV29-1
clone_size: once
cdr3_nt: TGCAGCGCCTTCCCTGACACAGATACGCAGTATTTT
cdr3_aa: CSAFPDTDTQYF

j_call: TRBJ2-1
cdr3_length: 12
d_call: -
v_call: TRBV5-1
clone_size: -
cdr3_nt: TGCGCCAGCAGCCGAGAGGGGAATGAGCAGTTCTTC
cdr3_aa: CASSREGNEQFF

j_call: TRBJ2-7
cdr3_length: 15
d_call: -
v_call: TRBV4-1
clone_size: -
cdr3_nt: TGCGCCAGCAGCCAAGGACATAGCGGTTCCTACGAGCAGTACTTC
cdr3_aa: CASSQGHSGSYEQYF

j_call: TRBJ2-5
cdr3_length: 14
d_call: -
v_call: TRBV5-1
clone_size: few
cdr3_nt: TGCGCCAGCAGCTTGGCCTTTCGAGACGAGACCCAGTACTTC
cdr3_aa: CASSLAFRDETQYF

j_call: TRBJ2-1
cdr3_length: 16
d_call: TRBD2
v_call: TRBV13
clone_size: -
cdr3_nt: TGTGCCAGCAGCTCCCGGGGACTAGCGGCCGACAATGAGCAGTTCTTC
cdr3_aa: CASSSRGLAADNEQFF

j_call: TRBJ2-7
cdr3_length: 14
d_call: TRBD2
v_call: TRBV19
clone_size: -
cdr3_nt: TGTGCCAGTAGTCTCCCCGGGGGGAGCTACGAGCAGTACTTC
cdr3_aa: CASSLPGGSYEQYF

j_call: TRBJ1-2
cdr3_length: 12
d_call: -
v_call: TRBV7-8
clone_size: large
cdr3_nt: TGTGCCAGCAGCTTAGCACTCTCGAGCTACACCTTC
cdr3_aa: CASSLALSSYTF

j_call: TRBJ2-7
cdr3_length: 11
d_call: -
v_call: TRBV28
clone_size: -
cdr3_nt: TGTGCCAGCAGTTTGGGATACGAGCAGTACTTC
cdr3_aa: CASSLGYEQYF

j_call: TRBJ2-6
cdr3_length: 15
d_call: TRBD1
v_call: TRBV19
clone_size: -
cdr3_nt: TGTGCCAGTAGTATCTCAGGGGGAGGGGCCAACGTCCTGACTTTC
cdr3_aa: CASSISGGGANVLTF

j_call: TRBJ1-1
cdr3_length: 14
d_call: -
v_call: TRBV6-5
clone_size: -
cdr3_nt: TGTGCCAGCAGTACCTGGACAGTGAACACTGAAGCTTTCTTT
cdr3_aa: CASSTWTVNTEAFF

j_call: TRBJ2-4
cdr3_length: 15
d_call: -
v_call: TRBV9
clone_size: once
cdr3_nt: TGTGCCAGCAGCGTAGCCGGGGGGCCGCTAAACATTCAGTACTTC
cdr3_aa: CASSVAGGPLNIQYF

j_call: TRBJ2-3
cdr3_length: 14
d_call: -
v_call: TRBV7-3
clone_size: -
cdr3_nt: TGTGCCAGCAGCTTAAGCAGAGACACAGATACGCAGTATTTT
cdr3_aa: CASSLSRDTDTQYF

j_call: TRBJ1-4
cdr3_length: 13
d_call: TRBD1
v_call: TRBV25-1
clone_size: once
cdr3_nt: TGTGCCAGTGGGGGACAGACGGGTGAAAAACTGTTTTTT
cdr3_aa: CASGGQTGEKLFF